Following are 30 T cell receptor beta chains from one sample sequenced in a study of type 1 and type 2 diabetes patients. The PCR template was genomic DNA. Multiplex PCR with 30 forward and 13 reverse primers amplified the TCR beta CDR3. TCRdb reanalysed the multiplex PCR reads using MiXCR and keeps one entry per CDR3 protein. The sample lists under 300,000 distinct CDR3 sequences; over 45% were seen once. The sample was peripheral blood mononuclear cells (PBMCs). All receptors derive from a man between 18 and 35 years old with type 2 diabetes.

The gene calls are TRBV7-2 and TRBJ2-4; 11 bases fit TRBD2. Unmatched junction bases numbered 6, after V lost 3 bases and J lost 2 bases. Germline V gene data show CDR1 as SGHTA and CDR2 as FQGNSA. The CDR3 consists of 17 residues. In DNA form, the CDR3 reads TGTGCCAGCAGCTTGGCAACTAGCGGGGGTTCCAAAAACATTCAGTACTTC. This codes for CASSLATSGGSKNIQYF.

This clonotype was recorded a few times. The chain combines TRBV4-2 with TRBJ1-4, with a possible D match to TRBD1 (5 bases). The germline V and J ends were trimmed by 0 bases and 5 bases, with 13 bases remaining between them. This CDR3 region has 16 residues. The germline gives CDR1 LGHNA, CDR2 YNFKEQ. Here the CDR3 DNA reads TGTGCCAGCAGCCAAGAAGGCGGGACGGAGAATGAAAAACTGTTTTTT. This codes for CASSQEGGTENEKLFF.

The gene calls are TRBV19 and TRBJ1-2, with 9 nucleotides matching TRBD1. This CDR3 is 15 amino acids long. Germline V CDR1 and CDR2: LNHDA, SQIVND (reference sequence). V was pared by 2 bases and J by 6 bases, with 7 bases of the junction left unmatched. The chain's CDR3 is CASSIFGTGNHGYTF. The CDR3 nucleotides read TGTGCCAGTAGTATATTCGGGACAGGGAACCATGGCTACACCTTC.

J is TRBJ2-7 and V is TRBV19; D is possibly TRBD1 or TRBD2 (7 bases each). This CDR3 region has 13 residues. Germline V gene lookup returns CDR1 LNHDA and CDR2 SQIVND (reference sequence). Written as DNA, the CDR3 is TGTGAGGGGGCGGGAGAAGTAAACTACGAGCAGTACTTC. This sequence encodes CEGAGEVNYEQYF.

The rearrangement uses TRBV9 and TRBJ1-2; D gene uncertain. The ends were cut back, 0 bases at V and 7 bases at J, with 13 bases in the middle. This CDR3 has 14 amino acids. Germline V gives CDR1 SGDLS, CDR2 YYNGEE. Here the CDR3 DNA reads TGTGCCAGCAGCGTAGAGGTTGGGAGACGTGGCTACACCTTC. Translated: CASSVEVGRRGYTF.

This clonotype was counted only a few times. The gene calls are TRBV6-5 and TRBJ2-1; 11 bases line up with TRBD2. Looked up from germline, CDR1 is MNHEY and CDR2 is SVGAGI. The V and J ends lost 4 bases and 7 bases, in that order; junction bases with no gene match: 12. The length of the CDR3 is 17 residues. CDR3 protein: CASSFLTGIAGGNEQFF. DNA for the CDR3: TGTGCCAGCAGTTTCCTCACTGGGATAGCGGGGGGGAATGAGCAGTTCTTC.

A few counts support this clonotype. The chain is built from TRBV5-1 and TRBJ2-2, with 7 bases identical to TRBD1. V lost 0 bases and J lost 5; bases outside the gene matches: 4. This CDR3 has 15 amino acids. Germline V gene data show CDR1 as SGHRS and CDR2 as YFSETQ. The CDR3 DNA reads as TGCGCCAGCAGCTTGGGACAGGGCTTAACCGGGGAGCTGTTTTTT. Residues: CASSLGQGLTGELFF.

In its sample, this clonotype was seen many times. The CDR3 reads CASSGLAVSYEQYF. CDR3 coding DNA: TGTGCCAGCAGTGGGTTAGCGGTCTCATACGAGCAGTACTTC. The chain uses TRBV2 and TRBJ2-7, with D maybe TRBD2 (6 bases). The V gene lost 4 bases and the J gene lost 4 bases, with 14 bases spanning the gap. From germline, CDR1 is SNHLY and CDR2 FYNNEI. This CDR3 contains 14 residues.

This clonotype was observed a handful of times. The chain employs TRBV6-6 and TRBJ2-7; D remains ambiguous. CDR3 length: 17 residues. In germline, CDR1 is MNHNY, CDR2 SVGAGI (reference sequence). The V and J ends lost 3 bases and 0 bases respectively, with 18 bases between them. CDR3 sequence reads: CASSYLSSAVSSYEQYF. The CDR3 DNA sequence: TGTGCCAGCAGTTATTTATCCTCGGCGGTGAGCTCCTACGAGCAGTACTTC.

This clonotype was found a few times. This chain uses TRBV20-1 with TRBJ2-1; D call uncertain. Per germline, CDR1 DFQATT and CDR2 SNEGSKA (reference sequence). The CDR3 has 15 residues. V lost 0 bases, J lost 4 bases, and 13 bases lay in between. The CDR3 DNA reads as TGCAGTGCTAGAGATCGGGCAGGCACTTACAATGAGCAGTTCTTC. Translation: CSARDRAGTYNEQFF.

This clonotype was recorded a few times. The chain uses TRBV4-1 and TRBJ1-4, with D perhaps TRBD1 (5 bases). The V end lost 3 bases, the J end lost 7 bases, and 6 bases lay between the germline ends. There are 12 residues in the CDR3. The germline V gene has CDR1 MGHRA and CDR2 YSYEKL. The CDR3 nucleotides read TGCGCCAGCAGCCATGGGGGTGAAAAACTGTTTTTT. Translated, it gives CASSHGGEKLFF.

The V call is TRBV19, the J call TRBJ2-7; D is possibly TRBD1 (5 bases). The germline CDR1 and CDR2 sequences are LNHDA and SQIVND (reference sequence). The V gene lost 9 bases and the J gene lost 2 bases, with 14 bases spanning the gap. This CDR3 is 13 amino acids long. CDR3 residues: CASSGSGPYEQYF. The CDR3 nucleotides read TGTGCCAGCAGTGGGTCAGGGCCCTACGAGCAGTACTTC.

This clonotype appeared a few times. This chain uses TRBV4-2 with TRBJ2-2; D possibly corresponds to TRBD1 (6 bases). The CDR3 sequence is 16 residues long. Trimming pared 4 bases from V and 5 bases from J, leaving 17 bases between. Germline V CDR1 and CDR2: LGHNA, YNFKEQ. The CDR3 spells CASSRRPGVWTGELFF. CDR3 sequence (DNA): TGTGCCAGCAGCCGAAGACCAGGGGTGTGGACCGGGGAGCTGTTTTTT.

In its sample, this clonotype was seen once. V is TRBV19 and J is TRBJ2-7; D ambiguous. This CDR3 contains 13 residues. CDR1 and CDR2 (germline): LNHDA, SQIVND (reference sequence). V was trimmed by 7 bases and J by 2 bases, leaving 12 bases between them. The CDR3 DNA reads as TGTGCCAGTACGCCTAGAGATACCTACGAGCAGTACTTC. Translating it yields CASTPRDTYEQYF.

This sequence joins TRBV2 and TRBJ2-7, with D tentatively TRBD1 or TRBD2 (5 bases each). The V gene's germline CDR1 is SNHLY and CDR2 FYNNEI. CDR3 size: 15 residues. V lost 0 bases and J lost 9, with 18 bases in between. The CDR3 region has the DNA TGTGCCAGCAGTGAAGCACCGGGACCAGTCCTTTCGCAGTACTTC. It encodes CASSEAPGPVLSQYF. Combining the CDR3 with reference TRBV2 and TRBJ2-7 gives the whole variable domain EPEVTQTPSHQVTQMGQEVILRCVPISNHLYFYWYRQILGQKVEFLVSFYNNEISEKSEIFDDQFSVERPDGSNFTLKIRSTKLEDSAMYFCASSEAPGPVLSQYFGPGTRLTVT.

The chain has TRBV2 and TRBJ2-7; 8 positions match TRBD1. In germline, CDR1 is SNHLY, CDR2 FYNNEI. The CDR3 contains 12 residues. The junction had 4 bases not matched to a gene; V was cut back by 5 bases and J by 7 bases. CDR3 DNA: TGTGCCAGCAGTCAGGGGGCCGTGGAGCAGTACTTC. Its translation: CASSQGAVEQYF.

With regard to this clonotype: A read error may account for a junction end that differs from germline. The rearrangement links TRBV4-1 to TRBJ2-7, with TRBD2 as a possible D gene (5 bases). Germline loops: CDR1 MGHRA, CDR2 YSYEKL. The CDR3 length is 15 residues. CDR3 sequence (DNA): TGTGCCAGCAGCCAGGCAACCCGTGGGAGAGGCGAGCAGTACTTC. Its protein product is CASSQATRGRGEQYF.

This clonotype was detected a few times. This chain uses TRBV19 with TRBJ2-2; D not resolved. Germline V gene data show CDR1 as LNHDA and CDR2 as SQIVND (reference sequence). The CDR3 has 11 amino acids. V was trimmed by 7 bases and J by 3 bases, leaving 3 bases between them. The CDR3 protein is CASKYTGELFF. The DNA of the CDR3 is TGTGCCAGTAAATACACCGGGGAGCTGTTTTTT. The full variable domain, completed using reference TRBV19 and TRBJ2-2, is DGGITQSPKYLFRKEGQNVTLSCEQNLNHDAMYWYRQDPGQGLRLIYYSQIVNDFQKGDIAEGYSVSREKKESFPLTVTSAQKNPTAFYLCASKYTGELFFGEGSRLTVL.

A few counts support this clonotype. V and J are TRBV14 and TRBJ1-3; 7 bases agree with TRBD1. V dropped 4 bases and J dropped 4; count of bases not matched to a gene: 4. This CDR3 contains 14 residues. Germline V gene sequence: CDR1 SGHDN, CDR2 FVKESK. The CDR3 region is CASSLTGDGNTIYF. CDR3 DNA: TGTGCCAGCAGCCTAACAGGGGACGGAAACACCATATATTTT.

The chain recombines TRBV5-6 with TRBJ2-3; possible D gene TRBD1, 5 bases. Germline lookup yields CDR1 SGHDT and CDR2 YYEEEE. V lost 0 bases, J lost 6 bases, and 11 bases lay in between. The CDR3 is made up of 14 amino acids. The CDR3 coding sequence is TGTGCCAGCAGCTTGGCGGGCCCAGGGGATACGCAGTATTTT. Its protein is CASSLAGPGDTQYF. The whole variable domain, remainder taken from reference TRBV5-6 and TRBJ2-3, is DAGVTQSPTHLIKTRGQQVTLRCSPKSGHDTVSWYQQALGQGPQFIFQYYEEEERQRGNFPDRFSGHQFPNYSSELNVNALLLGDSALYLCASSLAGPGDTQYFGPGTRLTVL.

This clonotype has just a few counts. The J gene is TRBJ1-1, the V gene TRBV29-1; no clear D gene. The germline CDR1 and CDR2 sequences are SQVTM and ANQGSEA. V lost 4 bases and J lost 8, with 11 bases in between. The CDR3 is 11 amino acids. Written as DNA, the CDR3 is TGCAGCGTTGGGGGAGGCAGGGAAGCTTTCTTT. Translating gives CSVGGGREAFF.

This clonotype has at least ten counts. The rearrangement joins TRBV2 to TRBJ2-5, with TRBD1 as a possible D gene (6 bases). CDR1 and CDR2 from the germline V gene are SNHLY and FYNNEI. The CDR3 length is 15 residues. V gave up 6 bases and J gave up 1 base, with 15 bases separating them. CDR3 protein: CASRPRTAFQETQYF. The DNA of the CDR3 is TGTGCCAGCAGACCCCGGACAGCTTTCCAAGAGACCCAGTACTTC.

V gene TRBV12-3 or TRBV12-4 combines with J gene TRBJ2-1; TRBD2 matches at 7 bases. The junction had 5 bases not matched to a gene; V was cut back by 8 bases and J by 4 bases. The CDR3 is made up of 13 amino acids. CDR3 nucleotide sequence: TGTGCCAGCGGCCTAGCGGTATACAATGAGCAGTTCTTC. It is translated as CASGLAVYNEQFF.

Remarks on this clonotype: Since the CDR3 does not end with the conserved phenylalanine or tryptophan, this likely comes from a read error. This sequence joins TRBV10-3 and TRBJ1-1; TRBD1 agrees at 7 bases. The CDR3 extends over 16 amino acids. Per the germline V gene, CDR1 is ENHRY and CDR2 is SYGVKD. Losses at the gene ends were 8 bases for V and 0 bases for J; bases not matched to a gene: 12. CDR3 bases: TGTGCCATCTCCCGGACAGGCCACGCCATGAACACTGAAGCTTTCTCT. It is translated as CAISRTGHAMNTEAFS.

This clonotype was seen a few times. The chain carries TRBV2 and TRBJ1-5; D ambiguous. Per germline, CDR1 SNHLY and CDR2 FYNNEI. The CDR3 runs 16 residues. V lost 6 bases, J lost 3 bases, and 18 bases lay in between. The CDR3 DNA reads TGTGCCAGCAGCGGCCGAGGGCAGAGATACAATCAGCCCCAGCATTTT. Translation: CASSGRGQRYNQPQHF.

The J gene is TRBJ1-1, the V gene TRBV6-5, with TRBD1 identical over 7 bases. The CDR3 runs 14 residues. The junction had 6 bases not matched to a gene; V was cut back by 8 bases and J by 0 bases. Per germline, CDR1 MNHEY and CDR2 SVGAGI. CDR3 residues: CASDRDRMNTEAFF. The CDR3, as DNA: TGTGCCAGCGACAGGGATAGGATGAACACTGAAGCTTTCTTT.

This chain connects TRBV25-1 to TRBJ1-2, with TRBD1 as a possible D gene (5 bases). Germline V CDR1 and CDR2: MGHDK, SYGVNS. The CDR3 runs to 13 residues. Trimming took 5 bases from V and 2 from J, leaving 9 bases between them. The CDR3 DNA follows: TGTGCCAGCAGTTTGACAGTGAACTATGGCTACACCTTC. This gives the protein CASSLTVNYGYTF.

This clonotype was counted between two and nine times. CDR3 region: CASSLGGNTIYF. CDR3 nucleotide sequence: TGTGCCAGCAGCTTAGGTGGAAACACCATATATTTT. V and J are TRBV7-8 and TRBJ1-3; the D is unclear. V was clipped by 1 base and J by 3 bases, with 1 base between them. The CDR3 extends over 12 amino acids. Germline assignment: CDR1 SGHVS and CDR2 FQNEAQ.

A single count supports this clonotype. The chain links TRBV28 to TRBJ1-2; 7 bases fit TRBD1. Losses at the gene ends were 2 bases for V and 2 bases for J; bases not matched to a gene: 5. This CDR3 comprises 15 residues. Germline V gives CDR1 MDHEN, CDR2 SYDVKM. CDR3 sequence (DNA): TGTGCCAGCAGTTTAATCCAGGGGGAGAACTATGGCTACACCTTC. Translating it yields CASSLIQGENYGYTF.

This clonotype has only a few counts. The CDR3 protein is CAWSVQQGTEAFF. In DNA, the CDR3 is TGTGCCTGGAGTGTCCAACAGGGCACTGAAGCTTTCTTT. The chain recombines TRBV30 with TRBJ1-1, with D possibly matching TRBD1 (6 bases). The length of the CDR3 is 13 residues. Deletions cut 0 bases from V and 4 bases from J, with 9 bases between. The germline V gene has CDR1 GTSNPN and CDR2 SVGIG (reference sequence). Together with reference TRBV30 and TRBJ1-1, the CDR3 gives the full variable domain: SQTIHQWPATLVQPVGSPLSLECTVEGTSNPNLYWYRQAAGRGLQLLFYSVGIGQISSEVPQNLSASRPQDRQFILSSKKLLLSDSGFYLCAWSVQQGTEAFFGQGTRLTVV.